A single sample is the source of the 19 T cell receptor beta chains below, sequenced in a study of T-cell reconstitution after alpha-beta-depleted transplantation in children. Unique molecular identifiers were incorporated during preparation of the TCRbeta library. TCRdb re-called the PCR reads with MiXCR, one entry per CDR3 protein. The table includes fewer than 550,000 distinct CDR3 sequences, roughly 10% detected once. Source: PBMCs, taken before TCRalphabeta/CD19-depleted stem cell transplant. The receptors shown here come from a child aged 2-15 years with inherited bone marrow failure, due to receive a stem cell transplant.

At least ten counts were recorded for this clonotype. The genes are TRBV7-2 and TRBJ2-7, with D perhaps matching TRBD2 (5 bases). The V gene lost 5 bases and the J gene lost 4 bases, with 15 bases spanning the gap. Germline values: CDR1 SGHTA, CDR2 FQGNSA. The CDR3 contains 14 residues. The CDR3 sequence: CASSVGPGMYEQYF. The CDR3 bases are TGTGCCAGCAGCGTCGGACCCGGGATGTACGAGCAGTACTTC.

This clonotype came up many times. The rearrangement uses TRBV5-8 and TRBJ2-1, with no clear D. There are 17 residues in the CDR3. Deletions cut 4 bases from V and 6 bases from J, with 23 bases between. Germline V CDR1 and CDR2: SGHTS, YDEGEE. The CDR3 DNA is TGTGCCAGCAGCATTTTCGAGATGACCAGGCTAGGCAATGAGCAGTTCTTC. It specifies CASSIFEMTRLGNEQFF.

This clonotype was seen ten or more times. This rearrangement joins TRBV5-1 to TRBJ2-2; D perhaps matches TRBD2 (6 bases). V lost 4 bases to trimming and J lost 3 bases, with 19 bases between them. The germline V gene encodes CDR1 SGHRS and CDR2 YFSETQ. The CDR3 loop spans 17 amino acids. The CDR3 sequence is CASSKAVSGTHTGELFF. The CDR3 nucleotides read TGCGCCAGCAGCAAGGCAGTCTCCGGGACTCACACCGGGGAGCTGTTTTTT.

This clonotype was seen repeatedly, ten times or more. This chain connects TRBV20-1 to TRBJ2-7, with 7 bases fitting TRBD2. With 0 bases clipped from V and 0 bases from J, the junction kept 2 bases outside the gene matches. The germline CDR1 and CDR2 sequences are DFQATT and SNEGSKA (reference sequence). The CDR3 is made up of 14 amino acids. The CDR3 DNA sequence: TGCAGTGCTAGAGAGACGGGAGGCTCCTACGAGCAGTACTTC. Amino acid sequence: CSARETGGSYEQYF.

This chain joins TRBV28 and TRBJ2-1; 8 nucleotides match TRBD1. The CDR3 consists of 14 residues. The ends lost 8 bases at V and 2 bases at J; junction bases unmatched: 5. Germline CDR1 reads MDHEN; CDR2 reads SYDVKM. CDR3: CASEGDRTYNEQFF. The DNA of the CDR3 is TGTGCCAGCGAGGGGGACAGGACCTACAATGAGCAGTTCTTC.

This clonotype was counted many times. The rearrangement joins TRBV29-1 to TRBJ2-1; D gene uncertain. Trimming cost V 3 bases and J 2 bases, with 8 bases left between them. The CDR3 is 13 amino acids. CDR1 and CDR2 from the germline V gene are SQVTM and ANQGSEA. CDR3 loop: CSVEAAPYNEQFF. The CDR3 DNA follows: TGCAGCGTTGAGGCAGCCCCCTACAATGAGCAGTTCTTC.

This clonotype has ten or more counts. The J gene is TRBJ2-5, the V gene TRBV3-1; 8 nucleotides align to TRBD2. The CDR3 covers 20 residues. CDR1 is LGHDT and CDR2 is YNNKEL in the germline V gene (reference sequence). Trimming removed 0 bases from V and 1 base from J; junction bases left unmatched: 16. CDR3 sequence: CASSQEAGSRREDLQETQYF. The CDR3 DNA follows: TGTGCCAGCAGCCAAGAGGCGGGGTCTCGGCGGGAGGACCTCCAAGAGACCCAGTACTTC.

This clonotype was detected many times. The rearrangement uses TRBV5-5 and TRBJ2-2; D remains ambiguous. The CDR3 loop spans 14 amino acids. Trimming pared 2 bases from V and 7 bases from J, leaving 12 bases between. Germline V CDR1 and CDR2: SGHKS, YYEKEE (reference sequence). The CDR3 sequence is CASSLEDVNGELFF. As DNA, the CDR3 is TGTGCCAGCAGCTTAGAGGACGTTAACGGGGAGCTGTTTTTT.

The chain is built from TRBV20-1 and TRBJ2-3; 8 bases are shared with TRBD2. The CDR3 contains 17 residues. Germline assignment: CDR1 DFQATT and CDR2 SNEGSKA (reference sequence). V gave up 3 bases and J gave up 5 bases; unmatched junction bases: 16. The CDR3 spells CSARVSGRSPGRDTQYF. CDR3 DNA sequence: TGCAGTGCTAGGGTCAGCGGGAGATCTCCAGGCAGAGATACGCAGTATTTT.

This clonotype was observed at least ten times. The CDR3 sequence: CSATDTTYEQYF. The CDR3 DNA is TGCAGTGCTACCGACACGACCTACGAGCAGTACTTC. The chain is built from TRBV20-1 and TRBJ2-7; no firm D call. The CDR3 is 12 residues long. Germline CDR1 is DFQATT and CDR2 is SNEGSKA (reference sequence). Trimming took 4 bases from V and 2 from J, leaving 9 bases between them.

The chain joins TRBV30 to TRBJ1-2; D is undetermined. V was cut by 4 bases and J by 4 bases, with 10 bases left in between. CDR3 length: 12 residues. Germline assignment: CDR1 GTSNPN and CDR2 SVGIG (reference sequence). CDR3 region: CAWNGATYGYTF. The CDR3 nucleotides are TGTGCCTGGAATGGCGCTACCTATGGCTACACCTTC.

This clonotype has at least ten counts. The V and J genes are TRBV4-1 and TRBJ1-2, with D uncertain. Germline V gene sequence: CDR1 MGHRA, CDR2 YSYEKL. This CDR3 is built from 11 residues. Trimming removed 1 base at V and 8 bases at J, with 5 bases between. The CDR3 sequence is CASSQVGGYTF. CDR3 nucleotide sequence: TGCGCCAGCAGCCAAGTTGGGGGCTACACCTTC.

The chain is built from TRBV4-3 and TRBJ2-7; the D call may be TRBD1 or TRBD2 (5 bases each). CDR1 LGHNA and CDR2 YSLEER come from the germline V gene. The CDR3 has 14 residues. V was cut by 4 bases and J by 4 bases, with 14 bases left in between. The CDR3 loop is CASSPSRDLYEQYF. In DNA form, the CDR3 reads TGCGCCAGCAGCCCGTCCCGGGACCTTTACGAGCAGTACTTC.

This clonotype was recorded many times. J is TRBJ1-4 and V is TRBV5-1; D is unresolved. Germline V gives CDR1 SGHRS, CDR2 YFSETQ. The CDR3 totals 15 residues. Trimming left V 4 bases short and J 0 bases short, with 10 bases between. The CDR3 region has the DNA TGCGCCAGCAGCAACCAGGCGGCAACTAATGAAAAACTGTTTTTT. It specifies CASSNQAATNEKLFF.

This clonotype showed up many times. The chain combines TRBV12-3 or TRBV12-4 with TRBJ2-7, with D perhaps assigned TRBD1 or TRBD2 (5 bases each). The length of the CDR3 is 14 residues. Trimming left V 6 bases short and J 0 bases short, with 12 bases between. CDR3 amino acids: CASSLGPLSYEQYF. CDR3 in DNA: TGTGCCAGCAGCTTGGGACCCCTCTCCTACGAGCAGTACTTC.

This clonotype was seen ten or more times. The chain has TRBV7-2 and TRBJ2-1; 7 bases fit TRBD2. Germline-derived CDR1 and CDR2 are SGHTA and FQGNSA. This CDR3 has 15 residues. V trimming: 5 bases; J trimming: 3 bases; junction bases outside the gene matches: 7. This chain's CDR3 is CASSITSALYNEQFF. The CDR3 DNA reads TGTGCCAGCAGCATCACTAGCGCCCTCTACAATGAGCAGTTCTTC.

The sample holds many counts of this clonotype. V and J are TRBV5-1 and TRBJ2-7; 13 bases are a match to TRBD2. In germline, CDR1 is SGHRS, CDR2 YFSETQ. The junction had 10 bases not matched to a gene; V was cut back by 4 bases and J by 9 bases. The CDR3 has 15 amino acids. The CDR3 region has the DNA TGCGCCAGCAGCCCAGGACTAGCGGGGGCCTACAGGCAGTACTTC. It specifies CASSPGLAGAYRQYF.

The chain uses TRBV19 and TRBJ2-1, with TRBD2 identical over 7 bases. There are 18 residues in the CDR3. Trimming at V came to 2 bases and at J to 2 bases, leaving 12 bases not matched to a gene. Germline values: CDR1 LNHDA, CDR2 SQIVND (reference sequence). As DNA, the CDR3 is TGTGCCAGTAGTATACTCCCCATTTCGGGAGGAACCTACAATGAGCAGTTCTTC. Amino acid sequence: CASSILPISGGTYNEQFF. The whole variable domain, filled in from reference TRBV19 and TRBJ2-1, reads DGGITQSPKYLFRKEGQNVTLSCEQNLNHDAMYWYRQDPGQGLRLIYYSQIVNDFQKGDIAEGYSVSREKKESFPLTVTSAQKNPTAFYLCASSILPISGGTYNEQFFGPGTRLTVL.

J is TRBJ2-7 and V is TRBV29-1; either TRBD1 or TRBD2 may supply D (5 bases each). The CDR3 is 14 amino acids. In germline, CDR1 is SQVTM, CDR2 ANQGSEA. Trimming removed 4 bases from V and 2 bases from J, with 15 bases in between. CDR3 sequence reads: CSVVGAIFPYEQYF. The CDR3 nucleotides are TGCAGCGTTGTCGGGGCTATTTTTCCCTACGAGCAGTACTTC.